This T cell receptor (beta chain) comes out of a study of regulatory T cells in long-lasting Graves disease (dated by TCRdb to the early 2020s). Study-level background: Antithyroid drugs had been taken for less than 3 months by newly diagnosed Graves' disease patients. Persistent Graves' disease patients were compared with newly diagnosed Graves' disease patients by peripheral blood TCR sequencing and RNA sequencing. The study was conducted in China and was registered as a clinical trial. A total of 35 or so samples were covered by TCR sequencing, comprising some 13 persistent and 20 or so newly diagnosed Graves' disease patients. The paper as a whole reports these results and caveats: TRBV28, TRBJ1-2 and TRBJ2-5 were preferentially used in persistent disease, while TRBV20-1 and TRBJ2-1 were favored in newly diagnosed disease. Only peripheral blood was studied, because thyroid tissue, the primary lesion, was inaccessible. A larger number of public clonotypes was shared among persistent patients (approximately 3,000) than among newly diagnosed patients (around 970). The small sample size was acknowledged by the authors as a limitation that may reduce accuracy. Persistent Graves' disease patients showed lower TCR Shannon entropy and fewer highly expanded clones than newly diagnosed patients, suggesting clonal expansion. Only the TCR beta chain was sequenced and analyzed.

Library prep was done by multiplex PCR. Reads for this sample came from an Illumina HiSeq 4000. iRepertoire HTBI primers and Arm-PCR amplification of CDR3 regions were used to construct TCR beta libraries. Before sequencing, the PCR products underwent gel purification. As for the original processing: Gene usage analysis of CDR3 amino acid clonotypes used the roughly 60 TRBV and 11 to 15 TRBJ segments found across samples. COPE and FqMerger were used to merge filtered high-quality paired reads into contigs. BLAST was used to align contigs to IMGT TRBV, TRBD and TRBJ reference genes, with CDR3 defined following IMGT. Any clonotype with a frequency above 0.1% was counted as a highly expanded clone. Repertoire diversity was measured by Shannon entropy, and V-J evenness by the Gini coefficient. A clonotype found in more than one individual was treated as public. Using fastp at Q25 and MiXCR, TCRdb reprocessed the public reads and kept productive beta chains. Records with the same CDR3 protein are collapsed into one entry carrying the most frequent genes and DNA. TCRdb, not the original authors, processed these V and J calls. Within this sample are about 400,000 distinct CDR3 sequences, with about 15% of them counted one time only. About 7.8% of the sample is taken by the ten largest.

From the germline V gene, CDR1 is SGHVS and CDR2 is FNYEAQ. The CDR3 spans 15 residues, from the cysteine through the phenylalanine. The entry retains the CDR3 DNA only, 45 bases that are in frame from base 1. At the junction V is shortened by 1 base and J by 8 bases; bases outside the gene matches: 7. A remark on this clonotype: The antigen it binds to is not known. The input lacks base qualities; no much larger clone sits a single base away.

What the time point label conveys for this sample: newly diagnosed GD, antithyroid drugs for less than 3 months. For both TCR sequencing and RNA sequencing, RNA was extracted from PBMCs using TRIzol. Graves' disease was diagnosed according to American Thyroid Association guidelines. Recruitment of patients was carried out at an endocrinology department in Xi'an, China. Each patient gave approximately 9.7 milliliters of peripheral blood, collected in an EDTA anticoagulant tube. Ficoll Paque Plus density gradient separation was used to isolate PBMCs, and no further T cell sorting was performed. An Agilent 2100 Bioanalyzer and agarose gel were used to check RNA quality, while a NanoDrop 2000 measured RNA concentration. A further study also used this sample, focusing on T cells in Graves' hyperthyroidism and ophthalmopathy. As described in the second report: A patient counted as having stable Graves' hyperthyroidism if no progression to ophthalmopathy occurred over 18 months of follow-up. The hyperthyroidism patients were between 18 and 65 years old and newly diagnosed, with a disease duration of less than 2 months. Any patient with an uncontrolled infection, another autoimmune disease, pregnancy or lactation was excluded. Clinical symptoms, serum thyroxine and TRAb, thyroid ultrasound, and orbital computed tomography formed the basis for the diagnoses. The TCR CDR3 was subjected to a first round of RT-PCR using the HTBI primer set and the Qiagen OneStep RT-PCR kit. Blood samples also contained most of the expanded thyroid clonotypes (frequency above 0.001), which suggests that blood repertoires may reflect thyroid immune responses. A 13 V-J signature model separated ophthalmopathy from stable hyperthyroidism, with just over 85% sensitivity and about 81% specificity in cross-validation and 80%/75% in testing. In validation, the model predicted progression to ophthalmopathy with just under 71% sensitivity and 72% to 85% specificity, a median of approximately 6.5 months before onset. TCR V-J signatures able to tell the groups apart were searched for in a discovery cohort of 95 to 100 patients, of whom about 40 had Graves' ophthalmopathy and roughly 58 had stable Graves' hyperthyroidism. Whether ophthalmopathy could be predicted prospectively was tested in an independent validation cohort made up of under 20 hyperthyroidism patients plus 17 patients who later progressed to ophthalmopathy. The 85 to 100 discovery patients were divided at random into training and test sets in a 7:3 ratio. In about six Graves' hyperthyroidism patients, the study also compared T-cell repertoires from thyroid tissue with T-cell repertoires from blood. After blood sampling, hyperthyroidism patients were treated with methimazole at a starting dose of 30 mg daily, and ophthalmopathy patients were treated with high-dose intravenous methylprednisolone. Libraries were constructed in a second round of multiplex PCR, after which size selection and purification were performed. The libraries were sequenced on an Illumina HiSeq2000 using paired-end 100 bp reads. SOAPnuke was used to process the raw data, removing reads that contained adapters or uncalled bases, had a mean Phred below 15, or lacked an exact match to the constant primer or identifier. High-quality paired reads were merged with COPE v1.2.5, and unique nucleotide sequences were defined as clonotypes. MiTCR v1.1 was used to align clonotypes to the IMGT TRBV, TRBD and TRBJ reference segments. Analysis was restricted to V-J combinations with a frequency above 0.0001, which covered roughly 99% of repertoires. A TCS score was defined as the ratio of F50 (clonal expansion) to E x V (chaos), with BLOSUM62-based TCRdist applied between CDR3 peptides within each V-J. Welch's t-statistics and random forest reduced around 550 V-J features to 13, which were used in a naive Bayes classifier (R e1071). Sample size was not statistically predetermined, and investigators were not blinded to group allocation. The paper describes TCR Vbeta CDR3 sequencing of 140 or so peripheral blood samples, made up of about 41 ophthalmopathy patients, approximately 76 hyperthyroidism patients and about 17 progressor patients.

The chain is assembled from TRBV7-6 and TRBJ1-2, and 10 junction bases match TRBD1. This clonotype was obtained from a middle-aged woman with Graves disease. Donor details come from another sample of the same person, matched by shared clones. The sample consisted of peripheral blood mononuclear cells (PBMCs), taken at new diagnosis, from a patient treated with antithyroid drugs. CDR3 sequence: CASSLEETGGVGYTF. The DNA is TGTGCCAGCAGCTTAGAGGAGACAGGGGGCGTGGGCTACACCTTC.